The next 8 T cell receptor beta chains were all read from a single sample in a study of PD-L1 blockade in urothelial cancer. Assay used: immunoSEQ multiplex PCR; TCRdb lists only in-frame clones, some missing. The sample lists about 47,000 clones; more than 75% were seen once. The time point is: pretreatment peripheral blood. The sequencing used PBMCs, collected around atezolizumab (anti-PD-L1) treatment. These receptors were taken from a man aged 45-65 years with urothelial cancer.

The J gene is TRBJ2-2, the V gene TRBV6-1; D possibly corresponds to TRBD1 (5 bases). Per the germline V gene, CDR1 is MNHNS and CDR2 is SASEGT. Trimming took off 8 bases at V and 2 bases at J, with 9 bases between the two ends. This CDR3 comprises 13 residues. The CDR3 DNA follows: TGTGCCAGCGGGGCTTCCAACACCGGGGAGCTGTTTTTT. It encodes CASGASNTGELFF.

The DNA of the CDR3 is TGTGCCAGCAGCAGACAGGGTAACACTGAAGCTTTCTTT. Protein product: CASSRQGNTEAFF. The rearrangement links TRBV7-9 to TRBJ1-1; 7 nucleotides match TRBD1. There are 13 residues in the CDR3. V dropped 5 bases and J dropped 2; count of bases not matched to a gene: 2. CDR1 is SEHNR, CDR2 FQNEAQ, per germline (reference sequence).

The CDR3 loop reads CAISEPGQGRGNEQFF. As DNA, the CDR3 is TGTGCCATCAGTGAGCCGGGACAGGGGAGAGGGAATGAGCAGTTCTTC. The gene calls are TRBV10-3 and TRBJ2-1, with 10 positions matching TRBD1. The CDR3 has 16 residues. With V trimmed by 2 bases and J by 7 bases, 8 bases remained unmatched. CDR1 ENHRY and CDR2 SYGVKD come from the germline V gene.

CDR3 amino acids: CASRQGDTIYF. In nucleotides, the CDR3 is TGTGCCAGCAGACAGGGAGACACCATATATTTT. The chain is built from TRBV27 and TRBJ1-3; TRBD1 might be the D (6 bases). CDR3 length: 11 amino acids. In germline, CDR1 is MNHEY, CDR2 SMNVEV (reference sequence). V was shortened by 6 bases and J by 8 bases, with 8 bases between the two germline ends.

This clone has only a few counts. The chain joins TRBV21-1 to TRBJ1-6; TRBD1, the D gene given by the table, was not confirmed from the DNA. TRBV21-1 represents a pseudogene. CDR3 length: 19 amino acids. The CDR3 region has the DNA TGTGCCAGCAGCACACAGGCGCCCGACAGGGAGTATTATAATTCACCCCTCCACTTT. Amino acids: CASSTQAPDREYYNSPLHF.

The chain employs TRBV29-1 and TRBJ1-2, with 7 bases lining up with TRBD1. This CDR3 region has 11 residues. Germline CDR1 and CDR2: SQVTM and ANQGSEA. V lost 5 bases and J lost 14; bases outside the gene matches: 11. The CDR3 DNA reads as TGCAGCGTTCCTAGGGGGCCTCAAGGAACCTTC. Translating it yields CSVPRGPQGTF. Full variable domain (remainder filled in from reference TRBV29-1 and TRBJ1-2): SAVISQKPSRDICQRGTSLTIQCQVDSQVTMMFWYRQQPGQSLTLIATANQGSEATYESGFVIDKFPISRPNLTFSTLTVSNMSPEDSSIYLCSVPRGPQGTFGSGTRLTVV.

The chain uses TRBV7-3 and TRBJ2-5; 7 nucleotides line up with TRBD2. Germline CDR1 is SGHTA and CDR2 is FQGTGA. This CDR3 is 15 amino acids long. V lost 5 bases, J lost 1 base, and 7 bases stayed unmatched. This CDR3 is CASSILGTIQETQYF. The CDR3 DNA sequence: TGTGCCAGCAGCATTCTTGGGACTATCCAAGAGACCCAGTACTTC.

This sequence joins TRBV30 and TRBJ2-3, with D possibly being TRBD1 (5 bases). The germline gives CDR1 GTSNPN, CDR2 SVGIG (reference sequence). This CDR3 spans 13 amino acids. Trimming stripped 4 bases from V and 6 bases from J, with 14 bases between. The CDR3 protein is CAWMQGPHDTQYF. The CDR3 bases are TGTGCCTGGATGCAGGGTCCACACGATACGCAGTATTTT.